This TCR beta chain was recorded in a study of post-analysis software for immune sequencing data. About the study: Included among the disease courses, which were recorded for the cohort, were relapsing-remitting, secondary progressive and progressive-relapsing multiple sclerosis. Findings and limits, study-wide: Five TRBV segments, including TRBV5-6, TRBV5-1 and TRBV20-1, were more frequent in patients than controls. Samples prepared in the same batch strongly co-clustered by F measure.

The authors incorporated unique molecular identifiers into the TCR beta cDNA libraries. TCRdb itself ran the PCR reads through MiXCR, one entry per CDR3 protein. The sample shows approximately 260,000 distinct CDR3 sequences, less than 40% of them seen only once. With 4 bases clipped from V and 4 bases from J, the junction kept 1 base outside the gene matches. This CDR3 has 13 amino acids. CDR1 is SSHAT and CDR2 is FNYEAQ in the germline V gene (reference sequence). About this clonotype: Its antigen remains unknown.

The sequence derives from a girl between 10 and 17 years old with multiple sclerosis. Sequencing was carried out using blood. This chain links TRBV7-7 with TRBJ1-1, with 9 bases identical to TRBD1. The CDR3 spells CASSSDRGTEAFF. DNA for the CDR3: TGTGCCAGCAGCTCGGACAGGGGCACTGAAGCTTTCTTT.